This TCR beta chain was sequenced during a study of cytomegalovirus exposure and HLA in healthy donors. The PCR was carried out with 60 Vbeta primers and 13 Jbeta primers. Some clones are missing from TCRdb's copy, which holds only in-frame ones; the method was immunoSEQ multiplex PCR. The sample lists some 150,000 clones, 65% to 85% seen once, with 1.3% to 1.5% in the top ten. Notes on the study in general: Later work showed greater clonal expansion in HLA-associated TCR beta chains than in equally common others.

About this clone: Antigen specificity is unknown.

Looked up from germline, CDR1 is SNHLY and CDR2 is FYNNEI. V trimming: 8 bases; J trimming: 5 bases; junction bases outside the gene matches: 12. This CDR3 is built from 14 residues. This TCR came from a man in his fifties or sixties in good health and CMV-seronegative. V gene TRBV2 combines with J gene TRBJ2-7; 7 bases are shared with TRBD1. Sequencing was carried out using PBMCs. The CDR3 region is CASRTPDRVNEQYF. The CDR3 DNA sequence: TGTGCCAGCCGAACCCCCGACAGGGTTAACGAGCAGTACTTC. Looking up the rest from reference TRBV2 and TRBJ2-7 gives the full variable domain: EPEVTQTPSHQVTQMGQEVILRCVPISNHLYFYWYRQILGQKVEFLVSFYNNEISEKSEIFDDQFSVERPDGSNFTLKIRSTKLEDSAMYFCASRTPDRVNEQYFGPGTRLTVT.